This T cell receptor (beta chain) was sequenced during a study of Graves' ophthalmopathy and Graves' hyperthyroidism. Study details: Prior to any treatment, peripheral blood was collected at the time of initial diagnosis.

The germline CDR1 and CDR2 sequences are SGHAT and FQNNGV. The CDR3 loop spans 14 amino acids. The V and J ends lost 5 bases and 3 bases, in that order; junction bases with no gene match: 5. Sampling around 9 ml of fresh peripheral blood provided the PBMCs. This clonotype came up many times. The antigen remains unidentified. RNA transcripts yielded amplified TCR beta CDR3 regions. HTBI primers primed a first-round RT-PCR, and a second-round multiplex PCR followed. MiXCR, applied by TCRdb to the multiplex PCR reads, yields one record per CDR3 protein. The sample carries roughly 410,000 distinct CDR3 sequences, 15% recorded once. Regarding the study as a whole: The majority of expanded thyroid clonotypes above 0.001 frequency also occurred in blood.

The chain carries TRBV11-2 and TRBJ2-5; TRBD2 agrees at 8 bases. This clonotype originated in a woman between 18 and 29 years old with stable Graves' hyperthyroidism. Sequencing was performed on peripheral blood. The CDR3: CASSRGLAEETQYF. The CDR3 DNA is TGTGCCAGCAGCCGAGGACTAGCAGAAGAGACCCAGTACTTC.